This TCR beta chain was profiled in a study of regulatory T cells in long-lasting Graves disease. CDR3 length equals 18 residues. Study-wide findings and caveats: Persistent Graves' patients showed reduced TCR diversity versus newly diagnosed patients. The small sample size may have reduced accuracy.

Arm-PCR of CDR3 regions with iRepertoire HTBI primers generated TCR beta libraries. Using its own MiXCR run on the multiplex PCR reads, TCRdb lists one record per CDR3 protein. The table shows around 480,000 distinct CDR3 sequences, with 15% to 20% occurring only once. In regard to this clonotype: Its target is not known. One end of the junction is discordant with germline, which a read error may explain.

Time point in this sample: newly diagnosed GD, antithyroid drugs for less than 3 months. PBMCs were the source of the RNA used for TCR sequencing. The same sample was also used in a study of T cells in Graves' hyperthyroidism and ophthalmopathy. That work states: The HTBI primer set drove a first-round RT-PCR of the TCR CDR3.

The chain recombines TRBV12-3 or TRBV12-4 with TRBJ2-4; 12 bases line up with TRBD2. This receptor was obtained from a man aged 40-49 years with Graves disease. The material sequenced was peripheral blood mononuclear cells (PBMCs), taken at new diagnosis, from a patient treated with antithyroid drugs. The DNA for the CDR3 is TGTGCCAGCAGTTTAAAGTGGAGACTAGCGGGAGTACTGGGCATTCAGTGCTTC. This encodes CASSLKWRLAGVLGIQCF.